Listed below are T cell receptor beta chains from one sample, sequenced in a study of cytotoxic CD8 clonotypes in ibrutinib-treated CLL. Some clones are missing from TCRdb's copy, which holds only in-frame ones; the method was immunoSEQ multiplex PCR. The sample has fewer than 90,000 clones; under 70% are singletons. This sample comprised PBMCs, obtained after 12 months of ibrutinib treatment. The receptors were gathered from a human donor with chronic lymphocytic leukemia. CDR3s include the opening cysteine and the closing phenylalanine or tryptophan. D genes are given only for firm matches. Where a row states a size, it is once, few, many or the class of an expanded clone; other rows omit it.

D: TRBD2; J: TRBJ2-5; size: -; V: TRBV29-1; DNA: TGCAGCGTTTCCAGCGGGGGGAGAGGAGAGACCCAGTACTTC; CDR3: CSVSSGGRGETQYF
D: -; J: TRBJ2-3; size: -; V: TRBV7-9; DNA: TGTGCCAGCAGCTTATGGGTTTCCCCCACAGATACGCAGTATTTT; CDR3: CASSLWVSPTDTQYF
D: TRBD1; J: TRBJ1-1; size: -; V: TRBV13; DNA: TGTGCCAGCAGCGTCAGGGGGAGGACCACTGAAGCTTTCTTT; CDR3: CASSVRGRTTEAFF
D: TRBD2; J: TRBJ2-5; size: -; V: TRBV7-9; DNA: TGTGCCAGCAGCCTATCTCGGACTAGCGGGGGACAAGAGACCCAGTACTTC; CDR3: CASSLSRTSGGQETQYF
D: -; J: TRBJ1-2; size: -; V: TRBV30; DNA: TGTGCCTGGAGCCAAAGGGGGGAGGATGGCTACACCTTC; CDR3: CAWSQRGEDGYTF
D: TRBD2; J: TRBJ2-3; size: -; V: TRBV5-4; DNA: TGTGCCAGCAGCCCACCTCCTCCGGGGGGAGGGCCAGATACGCAGTATTTT; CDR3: CASSPPPPGGGPDTQYF
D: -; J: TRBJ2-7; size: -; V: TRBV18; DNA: TGTGCCAGCTCACCGGGACTTCAACCCTACGAGCAGTACTTC; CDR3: CASSPGLQPYEQYF
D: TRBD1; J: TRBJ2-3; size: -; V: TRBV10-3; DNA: TGTGCCATTAAGGGACAGGGGCCAGATACGCAGTATTTT; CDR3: CAIKGQGPDTQYF
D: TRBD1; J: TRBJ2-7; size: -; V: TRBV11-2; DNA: TGTGCCAGCAGCTTCTTGGGACAGGGCTCCCAATTCGGCTACGAGCAGTACTTC; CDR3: CASSFLGQGSQFGYEQYF
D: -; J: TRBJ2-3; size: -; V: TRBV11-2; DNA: TGTGCCAGCAGCTTCGGGACTAGCACAGATACGCAGTATTTT; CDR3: CASSFGTSTDTQYF
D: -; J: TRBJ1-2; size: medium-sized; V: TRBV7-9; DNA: TGTGCCAGCAGCCCAGTAGGACGGGATGGCTACACCTTC; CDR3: CASSPVGRDGYTF
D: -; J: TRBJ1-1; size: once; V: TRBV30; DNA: TGTGCCTGGAGTGTACTGGGGGGGTGGGTCACTGAAGCTTTCTTT; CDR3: CAWSVLGGWVTEAFF
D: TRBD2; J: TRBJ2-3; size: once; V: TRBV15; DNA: TGTGCCACCAGCAGAGATTATAACGGGGGGGCGGAAGATACGCAGTATTTT; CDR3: CATSRDYNGGAEDTQYF
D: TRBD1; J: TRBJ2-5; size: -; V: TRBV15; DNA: TGTGCCACCAGCAGAGCCACCGGGACAGGGGGGTACTTC; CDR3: CATSRATGTGGYF
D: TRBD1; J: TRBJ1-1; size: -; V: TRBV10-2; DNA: TGCGCCAGCAGTGGACGACAGGGGAGGGGCACTGAAGCTTTCTTT; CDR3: CASSGRQGRGTEAFF
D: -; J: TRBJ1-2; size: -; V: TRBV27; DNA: TGTGCCAGCAGTAGGGGGTCAGCTGGCGGCTACACCTTC; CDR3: CASSRGSAGGYTF
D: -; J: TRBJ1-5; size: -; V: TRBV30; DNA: TGTGCCTGGGCGGGGACCGGTAGCAATCAGCCCCAGCATTTT; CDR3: CAWAGTGSNQPQHF
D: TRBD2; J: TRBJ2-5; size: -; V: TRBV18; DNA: TGTGCCAGCTCACCTTCTACCCTAGCGGGTGAGACCCAGTACTTC; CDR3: CASSPSTLAGETQYF
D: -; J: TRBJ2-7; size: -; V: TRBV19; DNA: TGTGCCAGTAGTGACAGGACCTACGAGCAGTACTTC; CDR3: CASSDRTYEQYF
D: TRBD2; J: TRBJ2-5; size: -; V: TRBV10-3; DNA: TGTGCCATCAGTGACAGTAGCGGGCAAGAGACCCAGTACTTC; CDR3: CAISDSSGQETQYF
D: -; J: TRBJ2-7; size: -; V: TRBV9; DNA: TGTGCCAGCAGCGTAGATCAGGTTTTCTCCTACGAGCAGTACTTC; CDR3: CASSVDQVFSYEQYF
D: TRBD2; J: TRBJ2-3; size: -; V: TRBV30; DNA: TGTGCCTGGAGTGTGTCGGGGGGAAGTGATACGCAGTATTTT; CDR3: CAWSVSGGSDTQYF
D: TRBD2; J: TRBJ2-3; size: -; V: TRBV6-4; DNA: TGTGCCAGCAGTGACGGCGGGGGGGCCTCAGATACGCAGTATTTT; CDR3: CASSDGGGASDTQYF
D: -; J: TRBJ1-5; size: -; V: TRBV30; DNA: TGTGCCTGGAGGCCCCCCGGGATTAGCAATCAGCCCCAGCATTTT; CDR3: CAWRPPGISNQPQHF
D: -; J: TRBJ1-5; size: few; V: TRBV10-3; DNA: TGTGCCACTCAGGGGTCCAATCAGCCCCAGCATTTT; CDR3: CATQGSNQPQHF
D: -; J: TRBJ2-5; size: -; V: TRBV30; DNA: TGTGCCTGGAGTAGGAGCGGAGGTGAAGAGACCCAGTACTTC; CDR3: CAWSRSGGEETQYF
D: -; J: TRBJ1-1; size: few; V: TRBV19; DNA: TGTGCCAGTAGTAGAATTATAGGGTACGCTTTCTTT; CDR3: CASSRIIGYAFF
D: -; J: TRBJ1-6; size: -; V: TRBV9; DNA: TGTGCCAGCAGCGTAGGCACAGGGCTTAATTCACCCCTCCACTTT; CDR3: CASSVGTGLNSPLHF
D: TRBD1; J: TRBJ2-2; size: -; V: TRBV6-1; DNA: TGTGCCAGCAGGAGGACAGGGGTGAACACCGGGGAGCTGTTTTTT; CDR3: CASRRTGVNTGELFF
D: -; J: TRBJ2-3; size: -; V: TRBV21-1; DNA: TGTGCCAGCAGCAGAGGGGGCGGCGGGTCCAAAGATACGCAGTATTTT; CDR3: CASSRGGGGSKDTQYF
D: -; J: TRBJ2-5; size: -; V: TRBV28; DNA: TGTGCCAGCAGCCAGGGGGGACAAGAGACCCAGTACTTC; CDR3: CASSQGGQETQYF
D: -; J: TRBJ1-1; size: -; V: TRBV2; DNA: TGTGCCAGCAGCTTGACCGGGGGAAGGGCTGAAGCTTTCTTT; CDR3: CASSLTGGRAEAFF
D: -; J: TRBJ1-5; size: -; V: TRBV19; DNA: TGTGCCAGTAGTAAATCTGAATCGGGTAGCAATCAGCCCCAGCATTTT; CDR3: CASSKSESGSNQPQHF
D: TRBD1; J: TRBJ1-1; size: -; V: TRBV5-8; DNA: TGTGCCAGCAGCCCCAAGGACAGGGGGCCGGCTGAAGCTTTCTTT; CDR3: CASSPKDRGPAEAFF
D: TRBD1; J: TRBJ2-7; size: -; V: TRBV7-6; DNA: TGTGCCAGCAGCTTATACGGGACAGGGTACGAGCAGTACTTC; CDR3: CASSLYGTGYEQYF
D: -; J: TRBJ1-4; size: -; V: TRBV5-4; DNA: TGTGCCAGCAGCCCGGACAGTGCTAATGAAAAACTGTTTTTT; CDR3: CASSPDSANEKLFF
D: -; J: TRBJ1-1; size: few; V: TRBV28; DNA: TGTGCCAGCCGGGTGGGGTCTGAAGCTTTCTTT; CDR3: CASRVGSEAFF
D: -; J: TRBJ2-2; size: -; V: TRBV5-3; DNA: TGTGCCAGAAGCTTGAGCTCCAGGGTCGACACCGGGGAGCTGTTTTTT; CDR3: CARSLSSRVDTGELFF
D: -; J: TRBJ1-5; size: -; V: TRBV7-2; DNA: TGTGCCAGCAGCCGGGACTTCGGTCAGCCCCAGCATTTT; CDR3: CASSRDFGQPQHF
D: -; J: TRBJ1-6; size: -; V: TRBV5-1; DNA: TGCGCCAGCAGCTTGGAGGGGGGTTATAATTCACCCCTCCACTTT; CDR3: CASSLEGGYNSPLHF
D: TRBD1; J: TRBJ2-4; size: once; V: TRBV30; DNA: TGTGCCTGGAGTGTACCCGACAGGGGGCCGAAAAACATTCAGTACTTC; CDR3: CAWSVPDRGPKNIQYF
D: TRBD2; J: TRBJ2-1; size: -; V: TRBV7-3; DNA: TGTGCCAGCAGCTCAACTAGCGGGGGACACAATGAGCAGTTCTTC; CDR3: CASSSTSGGHNEQFF
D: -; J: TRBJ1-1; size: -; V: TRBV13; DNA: TGTGCCAGCAGCCCAAACCCCGGACATGGACGGACTGAAGCTTTCTTT; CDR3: CASSPNPGHGRTEAFF
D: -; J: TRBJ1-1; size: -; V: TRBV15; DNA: TGTGCCACCAGCAGACTAGACAGTCCTCTGAACACTGAAGCTTTCTTT; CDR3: CATSRLDSPLNTEAFF
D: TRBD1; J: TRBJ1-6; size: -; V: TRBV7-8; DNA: TGTGCCAGCAGCTCGGACAGGGTTGCAATTAATTCACCCCTCCACTTT; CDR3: CASSSDRVAINSPLHF
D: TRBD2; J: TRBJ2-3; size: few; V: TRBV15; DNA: TGTGCCACCAGCGGGGAGCGGGGGGCCACAGATACGCAGTATTTT; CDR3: CATSGERGATDTQYF